The 2 T cell receptor beta chains below were found in one sample sequenced in a study of control samples from healthy donors and cancer patients. Sequencing used immunoSEQ multiplex PCR; TCRdb keeps in-frame clones, though not all of them. The profile covers some 150,000 clones, with over 85% appearing a single time and over 2% taken by the ten largest. Sequencing was performed on blood. Receptors originate from a man aged 50 to 59 in good health.

This rearrangement joins TRBV5-6 to TRBJ2-1, with TRBD2 matching over 14 bases. This CDR3 contains 16 residues. Germline CDR1 and CDR2: SGHDT and YYEEEE. Unmatched junction bases numbered 6, after V lost 4 bases and J lost 6 bases. The CDR3 nucleotides are TGTGCCAGCAGCGGGGGGACTAGCGGGAGCTCCAATGAGCAGTTCTTC. Encoded protein: CASSGGTSGSSNEQFF.

For the CDR3, the DNA is TGTGCCAGCCGGACAGCCCAAAATTCACCCCTCCACTTT. Translating gives CASRTAQNSPLHF. The chain combines TRBV3-1 (or the pseudogene TRBV3-2) with TRBJ1-6, with D maybe TRBD1 (6 bases). V shed 8 bases and J shed 7 bases, with 12 bases lying between them. This CDR3 has 13 residues. Germline CDR1 is LGHDT and CDR2 is YNNKEL (reference sequence).